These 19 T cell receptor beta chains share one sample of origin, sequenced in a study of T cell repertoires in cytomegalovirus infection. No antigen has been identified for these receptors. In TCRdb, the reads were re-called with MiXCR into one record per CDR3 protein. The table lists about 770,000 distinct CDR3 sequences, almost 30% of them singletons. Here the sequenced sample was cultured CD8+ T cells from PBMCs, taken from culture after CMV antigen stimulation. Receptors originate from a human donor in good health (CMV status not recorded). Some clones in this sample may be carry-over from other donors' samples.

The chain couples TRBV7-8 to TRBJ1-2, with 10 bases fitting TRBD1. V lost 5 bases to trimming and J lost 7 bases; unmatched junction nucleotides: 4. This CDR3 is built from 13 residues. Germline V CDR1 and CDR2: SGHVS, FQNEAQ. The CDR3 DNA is TGTGCCAGCAGCGGACAGGGGGAGGGTGGCTACACCTTC. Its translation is CASSGQGEGGYTF.

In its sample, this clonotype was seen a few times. The CDR3 DNA reads as TGTGCCAGCACCTTGACAGGGGTTGAAGCTTTCTTT. Residues: CASTLTGVEAFF. The genes are TRBV7-9 and TRBJ1-1; 8 bases agree with TRBD1. Germline CDR1 is SEHNR and CDR2 is FQNEAQ (reference sequence). The CDR3 totals 12 residues. V lost 7 bases to trimming and J lost 7 bases; unmatched junction nucleotides: 5.

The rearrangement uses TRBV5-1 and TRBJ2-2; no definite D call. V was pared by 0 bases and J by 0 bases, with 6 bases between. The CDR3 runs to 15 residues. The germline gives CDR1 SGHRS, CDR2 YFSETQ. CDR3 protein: CASSLVRTNTGELFF. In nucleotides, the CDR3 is TGCGCCAGCAGCTTGGTTCGGACGAACACCGGGGAGCTGTTTTTT.

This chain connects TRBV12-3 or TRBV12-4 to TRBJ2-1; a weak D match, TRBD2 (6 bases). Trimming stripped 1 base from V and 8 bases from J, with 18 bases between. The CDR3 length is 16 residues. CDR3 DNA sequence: TGTGCCAGCAGTTTAGGGGGGTGGGAGGTCTCGTATGAGCAGTTCTTC. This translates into CASSLGGWEVSYEQFF.

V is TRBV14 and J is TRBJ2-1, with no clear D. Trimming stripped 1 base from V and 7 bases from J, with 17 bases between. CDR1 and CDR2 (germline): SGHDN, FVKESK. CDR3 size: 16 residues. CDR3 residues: CASSQGYAGVWNEQFF. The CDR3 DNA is TGTGCCAGCAGCCAAGGATACGCTGGGGTGTGGAATGAGCAGTTCTTC.

The CDR3 is CASSLGRFAYEQYF. CDR3 coding DNA: TGCGCCAGCAGCTTGGGACGGTTTGCCTACGAGCAGTACTTC. The chain links TRBV5-1 to TRBJ2-7; D not resolved. Trimming stripped 0 bases from V and 2 bases from J, with 9 bases between. Per the germline V gene, CDR1 is SGHRS and CDR2 is YFSETQ. The CDR3 spans 14 residues.

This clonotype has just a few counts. The CDR3 bases are TGTGCCAGCAGTGCTGACACGGGACAGGAGAACACTGAAGCTTTCTTT. It codes for CASSADTGQENTEAFF. The chain has TRBV28 and TRBJ1-1; 8 bases map to TRBD1. The CDR3 extends over 16 amino acids. CDR1 is MDHEN and CDR2 is SYDVKM in the germline V gene. V lost 5 bases to trimming and J lost 1 base; unmatched junction nucleotides: 9.

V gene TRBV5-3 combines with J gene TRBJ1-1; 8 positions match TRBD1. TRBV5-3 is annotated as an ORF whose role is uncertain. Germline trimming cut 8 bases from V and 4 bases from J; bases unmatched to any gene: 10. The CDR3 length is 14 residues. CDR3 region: CASSVGQDVTEAFF. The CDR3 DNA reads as TGTGCCAGCAGCGTGGGACAGGATGTCACTGAAGCTTTCTTT.

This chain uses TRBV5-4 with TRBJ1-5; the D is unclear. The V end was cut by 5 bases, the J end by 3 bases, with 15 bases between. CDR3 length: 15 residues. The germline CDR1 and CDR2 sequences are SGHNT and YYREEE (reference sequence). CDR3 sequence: CASSPEAGFNQPQHF. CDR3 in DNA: TGTGCCAGCAGTCCAGAGGCAGGTTTCAATCAGCCCCAGCATTTT. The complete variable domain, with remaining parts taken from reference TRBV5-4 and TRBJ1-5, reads ETGVTQSPTHLIKTRGQQVTLRCSSQSGHNTVSWYQQALGQGPQFIFQYYREEENGRGNFPPRFSGLQFPNYSSELNVNALELDDSALYLCASSPEAGFNQPQHFGDGTRLSIL.

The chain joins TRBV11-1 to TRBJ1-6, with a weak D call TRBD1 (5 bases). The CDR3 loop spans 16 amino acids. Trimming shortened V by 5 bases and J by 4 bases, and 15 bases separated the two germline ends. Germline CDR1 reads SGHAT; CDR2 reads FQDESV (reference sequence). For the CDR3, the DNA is TGTGCCAGCAGCACCGCCGGGACTGGATATAATTCACCCCTCCACTTT. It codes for CASSTAGTGYNSPLHF.

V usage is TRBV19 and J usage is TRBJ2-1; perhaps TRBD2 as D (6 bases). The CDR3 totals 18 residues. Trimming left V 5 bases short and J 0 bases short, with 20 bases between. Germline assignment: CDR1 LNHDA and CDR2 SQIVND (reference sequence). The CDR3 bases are TGTGCCAGTAGTCTCGACGCCCCGGACTACAGCTCCTACAATGAGCAGTTCTTC. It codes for CASSLDAPDYSSYNEQFF.

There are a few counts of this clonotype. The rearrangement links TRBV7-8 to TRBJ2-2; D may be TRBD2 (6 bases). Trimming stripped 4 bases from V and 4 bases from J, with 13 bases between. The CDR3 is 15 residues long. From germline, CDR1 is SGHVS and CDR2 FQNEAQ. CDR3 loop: CASSYPGDGTGELFF. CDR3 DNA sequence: TGTGCCAGCAGCTACCCGGGGGACGGCACCGGGGAGCTGTTTTTT.

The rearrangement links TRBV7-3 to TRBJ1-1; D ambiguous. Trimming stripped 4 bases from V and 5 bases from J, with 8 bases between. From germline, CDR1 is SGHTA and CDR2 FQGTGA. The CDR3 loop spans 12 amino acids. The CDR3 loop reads CASSSTITEAFF. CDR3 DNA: TGTGCCAGCAGCTCCACTATAACTGAAGCTTTCTTT.

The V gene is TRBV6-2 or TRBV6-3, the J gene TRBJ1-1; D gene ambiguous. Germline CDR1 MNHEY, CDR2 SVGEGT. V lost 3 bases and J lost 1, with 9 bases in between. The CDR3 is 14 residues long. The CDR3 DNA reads TGTGCCAGCAGTTATTTCAACACGAACACTGAAGCTTTCTTT. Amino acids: CASSYFNTNTEAFF.

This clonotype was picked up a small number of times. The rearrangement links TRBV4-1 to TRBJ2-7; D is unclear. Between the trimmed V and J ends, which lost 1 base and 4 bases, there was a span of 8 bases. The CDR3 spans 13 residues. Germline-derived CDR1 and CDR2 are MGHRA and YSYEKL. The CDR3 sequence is CASSQAPGYEQYF. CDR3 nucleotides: TGCGCCAGCAGCCAAGCCCCAGGTTACGAGCAGTACTTC.

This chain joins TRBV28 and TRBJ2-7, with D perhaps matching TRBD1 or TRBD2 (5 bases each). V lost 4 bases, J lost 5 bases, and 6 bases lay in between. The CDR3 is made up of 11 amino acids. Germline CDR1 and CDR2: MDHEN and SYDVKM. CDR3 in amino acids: CASSWDDEQYF. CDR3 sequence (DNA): TGTGCCAGCAGTTGGGACGACGAGCAGTACTTC.

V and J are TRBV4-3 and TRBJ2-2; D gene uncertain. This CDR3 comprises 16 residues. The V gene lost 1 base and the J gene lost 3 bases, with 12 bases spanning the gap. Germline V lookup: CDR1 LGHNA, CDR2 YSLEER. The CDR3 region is CASSQASDSYTGELFF. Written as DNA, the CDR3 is TGCGCCAGCAGCCAAGCTAGTGACTCGTACACCGGGGAGCTGTTTTTT.

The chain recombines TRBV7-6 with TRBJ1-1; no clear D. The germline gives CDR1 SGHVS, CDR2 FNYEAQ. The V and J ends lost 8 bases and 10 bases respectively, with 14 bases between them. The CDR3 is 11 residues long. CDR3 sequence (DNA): TGTGCCAGCCAAGCCGGCTATCGAGCTTTCTTT. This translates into CASQAGYRAFF.

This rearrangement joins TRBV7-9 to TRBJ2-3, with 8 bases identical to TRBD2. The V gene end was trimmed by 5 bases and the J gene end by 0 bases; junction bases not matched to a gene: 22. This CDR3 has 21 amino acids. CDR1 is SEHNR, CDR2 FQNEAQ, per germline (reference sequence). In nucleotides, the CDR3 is TGTGCCAGCAGCCCCACCGATATGCATCAGCTAAGCGGGGGAAGCACAGATACGCAGTATTTT. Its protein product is CASSPTDMHQLSGGSTDTQYF.